This is a list of T cell receptor beta chains from one sample in a study of early T cells in non-severe SARS-CoV-2 infection. In TCRdb, the 5' RACE reads were re-called with MiXCR into one record per CDR3 protein. The data hold around 67,000 distinct CDR3 sequences, with 12% observed a single time. Material for sequencing was whole blood. All receptors derive from an adult who was a healthcare worker with PCR-confirmed SARS-CoV-2 infection or an uninfected control (not recorded which). The CDR3 runs from the conserved cysteine through the conserved F or W. The order of the fields is J gene, D gene, clone size, V gene, CDR3 DNA, CDR3 protein. D genes are given only for firm matches. Rows give clone size only sometimes, using once, few, many, or a class for an expanded clone.

>TRBJ1-1|NA|many|TRBV7-3
TGTGCCAGCAGCTTAACGCCCAGGGGATTTAGTGAAGCTTTCTTT
CASSLTPRGFSEAFF
>TRBJ2-7|TRBD1|many|TRBV10-3
TGTGCCATCTCCGGGACAGGGGAATACGAGCAGTACTTC
CAISGTGEYEQYF
>TRBJ1-3|NA|many|TRBV10-2
TGCGCCAGCATCTCAGGCAACTCTGGAAACACCATATATTTT
CASISGNSGNTIYF
>TRBJ2-7|TRBD1|NA|TRBV6-5
TGTGCCAGCAGTGGGACAGGGCCCCCCTACGAGCAGTGCTTC
CASSGTGPPYEQCF
>TRBJ2-6|NA|few|TRBV4-1
TGCGCCAGCAGCCAGACCCGTCGGGGGACTGGGGCCAACGTCCTGACTTTC
CASSQTRRGTGANVLTF
>TRBJ2-4|NA|NA|TRBV6-1
TGTGCCAGCAGTGAAGCGACCCGAAGAGGGAACATTCAGTACTTC
CASSEATRRGNIQYF
>TRBJ2-7|NA|NA|TRBV6-2/TRBV6-3
TGTGCCAGCAGTTACGGGTGGTACGAGCAGTACTTC
CASSYGWYEQYF
>TRBJ1-2|TRBD1|NA|TRBV7-2
TGTGCCAGCAGCCCCGACCTCAGGACAGGGTATGGCTACACCTTC
CASSPDLRTGYGYTF
>TRBJ2-7|TRBD1|many|TRBV9
TGTGCCAGCAGCGTAGCGACAGGGTCCGAGCAGTACTTC
CASSVATGSEQYF
>TRBJ2-6|NA|many|TRBV4-3
TGCGCCAGCAGCCAAGGCGGCTCTGGGGCCAACGTCCTGACTTTC
CASSQGGSGANVLTF
>TRBJ2-1|NA|many|TRBV3-1
TGTGCCAGCAGCCAGTGGATCTCCTACAATGAGCAGTTCTTC
CASSQWISYNEQFF
>TRBJ2-6|TRBD1|many|TRBV6-2/TRBV6-3
TGTGCCAGCAGTTACGTATTGACAGGGGATGGGGCCAACGTCCTGACTTTC
CASSYVLTGDGANVLTF
>TRBJ1-4|NA|many|TRBV7-2
TGTGCCAGCAGCTTAAGGGGAGAAAAACTGTTTTTT
CASSLRGEKLFF
>TRBJ2-1|NA|NA|TRBV5-1
TGCGCCAGCAGCTTGGCTACGACCAATGAGCAGTTCTTC
CASSLATTNEQFF
>TRBJ2-5|NA|few|TRBV4-1
TGCGCCAGCAGCCAAGCTAGTTTGGGTGAGACCCAGTACTTC
CASSQASLGETQYF
>TRBJ2-1|NA|NA|TRBV5-1
TGCGCCAGCAGCGAAGGGACGGACCCCTACAATGAGCAGTTCTTC
CASSEGTDPYNEQFF
>TRBJ2-7|NA|many|TRBV6-5
TGTGCCAGCAGTAGCCGGCCGCAGTACTTC
CASSSRPQYF
>TRBJ2-3|NA|NA|TRBV5-1
TGCGCCAGCAGCTCGAACAGGGAAGGTACGCAGTATTTT
CASSSNREGTQYF
>TRBJ2-6|NA|NA|TRBV14
TGTGCCAGCAGCCAAGAATGGGGGGTCAACGTCCTGACTTTC
CASSQEWGVNVLTF
>TRBJ2-2|TRBD1|many|TRBV9
TGTGCCAGCAGCGTAGCTACGGGGACAGGGGATGTCGGGGAGCTGTTTTTT
CASSVATGTGDVGELFF
>TRBJ2-2|NA|NA|TRBV9
TGTGCCAGCAGCGCCGGGGGGCCTAACACCGGGGAGCTGTTTTTT
CASSAGGPNTGELFF
>TRBJ2-5|NA|few|TRBV20-1
TGCAGTGCCCTGGGGCAGGGGCAAGAGACCCAGTACTTC
CSALGQGQETQYF
>TRBJ1-5|TRBD1|few|TRBV12-3/TRBV12-4
TGTGCCAGCAGTCCACAGGGGGTTCGCAATCAGCCCCAGCATTTT
CASSPQGVRNQPQHF
>TRBJ2-3|NA|many|TRBV3-1
TGTGCCTGCAGCCGGTATAGGGCAGGTGGCACAGATACGCAGTATTTT
CACSRYRAGGTDTQYF
>TRBJ2-1|TRBD1|NA|TRBV5-1
TGCGCCAGCAAACCGGGACAGGGAATACAGGAGCAGTTCTTC
CASKPGQGIQEQFF
>TRBJ1-1|TRBD1|few|TRBV7-9
TGTGCCAGCAGCCCTAGGACAGGGGGGACGGAAGCTTTCTTT
CASSPRTGGTEAFF
>TRBJ2-1|NA|many|TRBV28
TGTGCCAGCAAAGACAATGAGCAGTTCTTC
CASKDNEQFF
>TRBJ1-1|NA|few|TRBV20-1
TGCAGTGCCAGACTTCTCTTCGGCGCTTTCTTT
CSARLLFGAFF
>TRBJ2-7|TRBD2|NA|TRBV13
TGTGCCAGCAGAATAGCGGGGGGAAAGTACGAGCAGTACTTC
CASRIAGGKYEQYF
>TRBJ2-2|TRBD1|many|TRBV2
TGTGCCAGCAGGGGGACAGGGGGCCTGGACCCCCTCACCGGGGAGCTGTTTTTT
CASRGTGGLDPLTGELFF
>TRBJ2-3|NA|NA|TRBV4-1
TGCGCCAGCAGCCAAGATTCCCCAGGGGGGGGTTCCACAGATACGCAGTATTTT
CASSQDSPGGGSTDTQYF
>TRBJ2-2|NA|many|TRBV13
TGTGCCAGCAGCTCAGCCGGGGGTGTAACCGGGGAGCTGTTTTTT
CASSSAGGVTGELFF
>TRBJ1-5|NA|NA|TRBV12-3/TRBV12-4
TGTGCCAGCAGCCCCGCTCAGCCCCAGCATTTT
CASSPAQPQHF
>TRBJ2-1|TRBD1|many|TRBV20-1
TGCAGTGCTAGCCCAGGCGGGACAGGGACATACAATGAGCAGTTCTTC
CSASPGGTGTYNEQFF
>TRBJ2-2|NA|many|TRBV4-2
TGTGCCAGCAGCCAATCGCAGGGACTCGCGAACACCGGGGAGCTGTTTTTT
CASSQSQGLANTGELFF
>TRBJ1-1|TRBD1|many|TRBV20-1
TGCAGTGCTAGAGATCAGGGGGCCACTGAAGCTTTCTTT
CSARDQGATEAFF
>TRBJ2-3|NA|few|TRBV20-1
TGCAGTGCTAGAGATGTGGAGGGGGTAGGGGACACAGATACGCAGTATTTT
CSARDVEGVGDTDTQYF
>TRBJ1-2|NA|NA|TRBV29-1
TGCAGCGCAGTGGGGGCGCTGGGCTACACCTTC
CSAVGALGYTF
>TRBJ2-7|TRBD1|many|TRBV6-2/TRBV6-3
TGTGCCAGCAGTTACTTATCGGGGACAGGGAAACTATACGAGCAGTACTTC
CASSYLSGTGKLYEQYF
>TRBJ2-7|NA|many|TRBV2
TGTGCCAGCACAGAACAGACGGGTCTTGCCTACGAGCAGTACTTC
CASTEQTGLAYEQYF
>TRBJ1-2|NA|NA|TRBV29-1
TGCAGCGTTGAGCTGGGCGGCTATGGCTACACCTTC
CSVELGGYGYTF
>TRBJ2-3|NA|few|TRBV6-5
TGTGCCACCTCACATGAGTGGGGGTACACAGATACGCAGTATTTT
CATSHEWGYTDTQYF
>TRBJ2-2|NA|NA|TRBV3-1
TGTGCCAGCGACGGACTATCCTACACCGGGGAGCTGTTTTTT
CASDGLSYTGELFF
>TRBJ2-3|TRBD2|NA|TRBV6-5
TGTGCCAGCAGCACTAGCGGGGACACAGATACGCATTATTTT
CASSTSGDTDTHYF
>TRBJ1-2|TRBD1|NA|TRBV7-9
TGTGCCAGCAGCTTATTCGTCGGGACAGGGAACTATGGCTACACCTTC
CASSLFVGTGNYGYTF